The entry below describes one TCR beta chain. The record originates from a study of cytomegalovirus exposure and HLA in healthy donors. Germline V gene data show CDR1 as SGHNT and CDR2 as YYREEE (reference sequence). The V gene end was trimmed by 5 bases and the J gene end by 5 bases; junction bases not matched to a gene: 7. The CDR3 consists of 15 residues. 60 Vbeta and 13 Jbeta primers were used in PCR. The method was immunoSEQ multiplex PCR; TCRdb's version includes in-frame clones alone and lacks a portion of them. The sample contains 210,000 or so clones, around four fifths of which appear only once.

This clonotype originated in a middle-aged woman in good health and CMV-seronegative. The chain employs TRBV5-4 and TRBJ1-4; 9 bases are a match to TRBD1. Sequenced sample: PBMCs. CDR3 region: CASSRGTGLNEKLFF. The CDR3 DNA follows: TGTGCCAGCAGTAGGGGGACAGGGTTAAATGAAAAACTGTTTTTT.